This T cell receptor beta chain was identified in a study of T-cell memory formation after mild COVID-19. Study summary: TCR clusters mostly belonged to single donors.

Study-wide results and limits: Contracting clones from day 15 to 85 had balanced CD4/CD8; later expanders favoured CD4+. Among contracting clones, CD4+ were mainly CM/EM and CD8+ enriched in EMRA.

Trimming stripped 8 bases from V and 4 bases from J, with 8 bases between. The germline V gene encodes CDR1 SNHLY and CDR2 FYNNEI. The CDR3 covers 11 residues. Via MiXCR, TCRdb re-called the 5' RACE reads, giving one row per CDR3 protein. The repertoire holds roughly 300,000 distinct CDR3 sequences, with roughly 8.2% as singletons. This clonotype occurred a few times. The antigen remains unidentified. The chain recombines TRBV2 with TRBJ2-5; D ambiguous. What was sequenced was PBMCs or a T cell subset sorted from them (not recorded which). This clonotype was obtained from a man aged 18 to 29 who had mild COVID-19 (a few samples of this study predate the infection). Cell type and time point are not known. This CDR3 is CASAAAETQYF. The CDR3 region has the DNA TGTGCCAGCGCGGCAGCAGAGACCCAGTACTTC.